This T cell receptor beta chain was found in a study of metastatic and nonmetastatic thyroid tumors. About the research overall: Samples came from malignant and benign thyroid patients, and repertoires were compared across blood and tumor or nodule tissue.

This clone was observed at least ten times. Its target is unknown. Study conclusions and caveats: Benign nodules were reported to have significantly lower TCR beta diversity than malignant thyroid tumors, in blood and tumor.

Methods used by the authors: Differences in CDR3 between clinicopathological groups were drawn on to build a classifier intended to discriminate distant-metastatic papillary thyroid cancer patients. TCRdb re-called clones from the PCR reads using MiXCR. The V and J calls come from TCRdb's annotation, not from the publication. Of about 20,000 clones listed, 12% are singletons. Among the patients, none had received any treatment before thyroid surgery. The V gene's germline CDR1 is KGHDR and CDR2 SFDVKD. This CDR3 has 15 residues. Between the trimmed V and J ends, which lost 5 bases and 4 bases, there was a span of 14 bases.

Sequenced sample: blood. The sequence was obtained from a male donor with papillary thyroid cancer or a benign thyroid nodule (not recorded which). Some clones in this sample may be carry-over from other donors' samples. This chain links TRBV24-1 with TRBJ1-5, with unresolved D. CDR3 coding DNA: TGTGCCACCAGTGTAGCCGGGGATCGGAATCAGCCCCAGCATTTT. Its translation is CATSVAGDRNQPQHF.